This T cell receptor beta chain was sequenced for a study of T cell responses to AZD1222 COVID-19 vaccine. General observations from the study: None of the repertoires were sampled until the peak T cell response had passed. Reportedly, nearly half of unique spike TCRs recognized epitopes outside B.1.351/B.1.1.7 mutations. Females outnumbered males among donors, who were mostly white British; clonal diversity was possibly underestimated. Baseline serostatus was positive in only six AZD1222 recipients.

Assay: immunoSEQ multiplex PCR; the TCRdb copy retains only in-frame clones and omits some. This table has about 140,000 clones, 92% appearing once. Worth noting for this clone: Its specificity is not known. Other nucleotide sequences in the sample specify the same CDR3.

Germline V gives CDR1 SNHLY, CDR2 FYNNEI. Trimming shortened V by 4 bases and J by 1 base, and 7 bases separated the two germline ends. The CDR3 is 13 residues long. V is TRBV2 and J is TRBJ1-1; no definite D call. The sequencing here drew on peripheral blood, taken 28 days after the second AZD1222 dose. The TCR was taken from an adult who received the AZD1222 COVID-19 vaccine. The CDR3 DNA sequence: TGTGCCAGCAGTGTAGAGGGGAACACTGAAGCTTTCTTT. It codes for CASSVEGNTEAFF.